A single sample is the source of the 28 T cell receptor beta chains below, sequenced in a study of B cell selection in AIRE deficiency. The table came from immunoSEQ multiplex PCR; TCRdb's copy has only in-frame clones and leaves some out. The table lists tens of thousands of clones, 97% of them singletons. The sorted conventional CD4 T cells were gated as CD4+CD127+. The sample taken for sequencing was conventional CD4+ T cells sorted from PBMCs. These receptors were collected from a human donor with AIRE deficiency.

The chain recombines TRBV15 with TRBJ2-1; 9 nucleotides line up with TRBD2. Trimming at V came to 0 bases and at J to 2 bases, leaving 8 bases not matched to a gene. The CDR3 has 18 residues. Germline V gene lookup returns CDR1 LNHNV and CDR2 YYDKDF (reference sequence). The CDR3 DNA follows: TGTGCCACCAGCAGAGATCGGGATAGCGGGAGACCCTACAATGAGCAGTTCTTC. Translation gives CATSRDRDSGRPYNEQFF.

The rearrangement joins TRBV19 to TRBJ2-2; maybe TRBD1 (6 bases). CDR3 size: 15 residues. V dropped 4 bases and J dropped 2 bases, with 11 bases sitting between them. The germline V gene encodes CDR1 LNHDA and CDR2 SQIVND (reference sequence). The CDR3 loop reads CASSTHRVNTGELFF. The CDR3, as DNA: TGTGCCAGTAGTACCCACAGGGTCAACACCGGGGAGCTGTTTTTT.

The CDR3 reads CASSLRAPYGYTF. The CDR3 DNA sequence: TGTGCCAGCAGCTTAAGGGCACCCTATGGCTACACCTTC. V is TRBV5-8 and J is TRBJ1-2; D not certain. This CDR3 comprises 13 residues. V was clipped by 2 bases and J by 4 bases, with 9 bases between them. Germline-derived CDR1 and CDR2 are SGHTS and YDEGEE.

The V call is TRBV30, the J call TRBJ1-4; perhaps TRBD1 as D (6 bases). Per germline, CDR1 GTSNPN and CDR2 SVGIG (reference sequence). This CDR3 comprises 16 residues. Trimming removed 0 bases at V and 0 bases at J, with 11 bases between. The CDR3 DNA reads TGTGCCTGGAGTGTCGGGGCAGGGGCAACTAATGAAAAACTGTTTTTT. This sequence encodes CAWSVGAGATNEKLFF.

This clone was picked up one time. The chain joins TRBV28 to TRBJ1-5; D gene ambiguous. Germline V lookup: CDR1 MDHEN, CDR2 SYDVKM. V shed 5 bases and J shed 5 bases, with 7 bases lying between them. There are 12 residues in the CDR3. The CDR3 DNA reads TGTGCCAGCAGTCCCTCGGATCAGCCCCAGCATTTT. Protein product: CASSPSDQPQHF.

The chain has TRBV11-3 and TRBJ1-1, with 8 bases aligning to TRBD1. This CDR3 has 13 amino acids. The V and J ends lost 5 bases and 6 bases, in that order; junction bases with no gene match: 5. Germline values: CDR1 SGHNT, CDR2 YENEEA. CDR3 DNA sequence: TGTGCCAGCAGCCGTGACAGGGGTTCTGAAGCTTTCTTT. Translation: CASSRDRGSEAFF.

This rearrangement joins TRBV6-5 to TRBJ2-7, with D maybe TRBD2 (6 bases). Between the trimmed V and J ends, which lost 2 bases and 5 bases, there was a span of 13 bases. This CDR3 is built from 14 residues. Germline V gene data show CDR1 as MNHEY and CDR2 as SVGAGI. DNA of the CDR3: TGTGCCAGCAGTTACCTCGGGACTGTCGACGAGCAGTACTTC. Its translation is CASSYLGTVDEQYF.

This chain joins TRBV19 and TRBJ1-2; 7 nucleotides match TRBD1. The CDR3 totals 13 residues. V gave up 8 bases and J gave up 1 base; unmatched junction bases: 4. From germline, CDR1 is LNHDA and CDR2 SQIVND (reference sequence). The CDR3 sequence: CASGDRVNYGYTF. The CDR3 region has the DNA TGTGCCAGTGGTGACAGGGTTAACTATGGCTACACCTTC.

The V and J genes are TRBV28 and TRBJ2-2, with TRBD1 matching 7 bases. The trim removed 11 bases at V and 1 base at J, leaving 4 bases unmatched. Per the germline V gene, CDR1 is MDHEN and CDR2 is SYDVKM. The CDR3 extends over 13 amino acids. In DNA, the CDR3 is TGTGCCGCAGGACAGGAGAACACCGGGGAGCTGTTTTTT. Protein: CAAGQENTGELFF.

V is TRBV18 and J is TRBJ2-7; maybe TRBD1 (6 bases). The CDR3 covers 16 residues. The germline V gene encodes CDR1 KGHSH and CDR2 LQKENI. Trimming left V 2 bases short and J 1 base short, with 15 bases between. This chain's CDR3 is CASSPVDRGPSYEQYF. In nucleotides, the CDR3 is TGTGCCAGCTCACCAGTGGACAGAGGTCCTTCCTACGAGCAGTACTTC.

The chain carries TRBV7-2 and TRBJ2-5; TRBD2 agrees at 9 bases. The V gene's germline CDR1 is SGHTA and CDR2 FQGNSA. The CDR3 is made up of 15 amino acids. The V and J ends lost 1 base and 4 bases, in that order; junction bases with no gene match: 4. CDR3 DNA sequence: TGTGCCAGCAGCTTAGGGGGGACTAGCCGAGAGACCCAGTACTTC. This encodes CASSLGGTSRETQYF.

The chain links TRBV7-2 to TRBJ2-1; TRBD2 aligns across 8 bases. V shed 6 bases, J shed 5 bases, and the junction held 6 bases outside the gene matches. This CDR3 has 14 residues. Per the germline V gene, CDR1 is SGHTA and CDR2 is FQGNSA. The DNA for the CDR3 is TGTGCCAGCAGGCGAAGCGGGAGTCACAATGAGCAGTTCTTC. Residues: CASRRSGSHNEQFF.

The V and J genes are TRBV7-9 and TRBJ2-1; 11 bases are shared with TRBD2. The CDR3 has 14 residues. With 0 bases clipped from V and 13 bases from J, the junction kept 5 bases outside the gene matches. The germline V gene has CDR1 SEHNR and CDR2 FQNEAQ (reference sequence). The CDR3 reads CASSLAGTSGLQFF. CDR3 DNA: TGTGCCAGCAGCTTAGCAGGGACTAGCGGACTCCAGTTCTTC. The full variable domain, rest sourced from reference TRBV7-9 and TRBJ2-1, is DTGVSQNPRHKITKRGQNVTFRCDPISEHNRLYWYRQTLGQGPEFLTYFQNEAQLEKSRLLSDRFSAERPKGSFSTLEIQRTEQGDSAMYLCASSLAGTSGLQFFGPGTRLTVL.

The rearrangement links TRBV6-5 to TRBJ2-7; D remains unclear. CDR3 length: 14 amino acids. Germline V gene sequence: CDR1 MNHEY, CDR2 SVGAGI. Deletions cut 7 bases from V and 0 bases from J, with 13 bases between. This CDR3 reads CASMAAYSSYEQYF. Written as DNA, the CDR3 is TGTGCCAGCATGGCAGCGTACAGCTCCTACGAGCAGTACTTC.

The chain couples TRBV5-4 to TRBJ2-7; possibly TRBD1 for D (5 bases). Trimming left V 4 bases short and J 2 bases short, with 13 bases between. This CDR3 spans 14 amino acids. CDR1 is SGHNT and CDR2 is YYREEE in the germline V gene (reference sequence). The CDR3 loop reads CASSPQGTTYEQYF. CDR3 DNA sequence: TGTGCCAGCAGCCCCCAGGGAACTACCTACGAGCAGTACTTC.

J is TRBJ2-7 and V is TRBV19; no definite D call. Germline V gene sequence: CDR1 LNHDA, CDR2 SQIVND (reference sequence). The V gene lost 3 bases and the J gene lost 6 bases, with 15 bases spanning the gap. CDR3 length: 14 amino acids. The CDR3 region is CASSMGSVLGEQYF. CDR3 bases: TGTGCCAGTAGTATGGGCAGTGTCCTCGGCGAGCAGTACTTC.

The genes are TRBV27 and TRBJ1-2; D is undetermined. The CDR3 runs to 17 residues. V lost 0 bases and J lost 0, with 14 bases in between. Germline CDR1 MNHEY, CDR2 SMNVEV (reference sequence). The CDR3 region is CASSLSEVSRANYGYTF. The CDR3 coding sequence is TGTGCCAGCAGTTTATCCGAGGTTTCCCGCGCTAACTATGGCTACACCTTC.

Only a few counts were recorded for this clone. The rearrangement links TRBV10-1 to TRBJ2-7; D call uncertain. This CDR3 has 14 amino acids. Trimming left V 4 bases short and J 3 bases short, with 13 bases between. The germline V gene has CDR1 WNHNN and CDR2 SYGVQD (reference sequence). The CDR3 nucleotides are TGCGCCAGCAGTGGGAAGTTAGGTCACTACGAGCAGTACTTC. Amino acid sequence: CASSGKLGHYEQYF.

The chain carries TRBV6-5 and TRBJ1-2; D is unresolved. Trimming cost V 5 bases and J 5 bases, with 9 bases left between them. The CDR3 is 12 amino acids. Germline CDR1 MNHEY, CDR2 SVGAGI. The CDR3 DNA sequence: TGTGCCAGCAGTATGGGTGGATATGGCTACACCTTC. It yields the protein CASSMGGYGYTF.

This sequence joins TRBV19 and TRBJ1-4; no clear D. This CDR3 is 15 amino acids long. CDR1 and CDR2 from the germline V gene are LNHDA and SQIVND (reference sequence). Trimming shortened V by 7 bases and J by 0 bases, and 12 bases separated the two germline ends. The CDR3 spells CASNPGSATNEKLFF. The CDR3, as DNA: TGTGCCAGTAACCCAGGCTCTGCAACTAATGAAAAACTGTTTTTT.

The chain joins TRBV12-5 to TRBJ1-3; no clear D gene. The CDR3 runs to 15 residues. The V end was cut by 6 bases, the J end by 2 bases, with 14 bases between. Germline V gives CDR1 LGHNT, CDR2 FRNRAP. The CDR3 reads CASGPHGRTGNTIYF. The CDR3 DNA is TGTGCTAGTGGACCACACGGGAGAACTGGAAACACCATATATTTT.

The rearrangement links TRBV6-1 to TRBJ2-7; 8 positions agree with TRBD1. This CDR3 comprises 13 residues. The germline gives CDR1 MNHNS, CDR2 SASEGT. Losses at the gene ends were 8 bases for V and 3 bases for J; bases not matched to a gene: 6. The CDR3 DNA is TGTGCCAGCCAGGGGGCGTTAATCTACGAGCAGTACTTC. Protein: CASQGALIYEQYF.

The V and J genes are TRBV5-4 and TRBJ1-1; TRBD1 matches 9 bases. The CDR3 is made up of 13 amino acids. CDR1 and CDR2 from the germline V gene are SGHNT and YYREEE (reference sequence). With 2 bases clipped from V and 7 bases from J, the junction kept 3 bases outside the gene matches. CDR3 sequence (DNA): TGTGCCAGCAGCTTTACAGGGGGCATTGAAGCTTTCTTT. Its translation: CASSFTGGIEAFF.

This clone was seen just once. V is TRBV7-2 and J is TRBJ2-5; 8 positions match TRBD2. V lost 4 bases, J lost 2 bases, and 12 bases stayed unmatched. This CDR3 has 17 amino acids. The germline gives CDR1 SGHTA, CDR2 FQGNSA. The CDR3 loop is CASSSLGSGSWQETQYF. The CDR3 region has the DNA TGTGCCAGCAGCTCCTTGGGCAGCGGGAGTTGGCAAGAGACCCAGTACTTC.

This sequence joins TRBV6-5 and TRBJ1-1; D unclear. V was cut by 10 bases and J by 5 bases, with 14 bases left in between. The CDR3 runs to 12 residues. Germline CDR1 and CDR2: MNHEY and SVGAGI. CDR3 sequence (DNA): TGTGCCATTGGCTCAGAAGCGACTGAAGCTTTCTTT. It specifies CAIGSEATEAFF.

This sequence joins TRBV28 and TRBJ1-4; 10 bases match TRBD1. Germline trimming cut 6 bases from V and 7 bases from J; bases unmatched to any gene: 8. The CDR3 is 15 amino acids. Looked up from germline, CDR1 is MDHEN and CDR2 is SYDVKM. CDR3: CASSPRGQGIEKLFF. The CDR3 DNA is TGTGCCAGCAGCCCAAGGGGACAGGGGATTGAAAAACTGTTTTTT.

The chain combines TRBV19 with TRBJ2-7; the D gene could be TRBD1 or TRBD2 (5 bases each). Deletions cut 3 bases from V and 6 bases from J, with 18 bases between. CDR3 length: 15 residues. The V gene's germline CDR1 is LNHDA and CDR2 SQIVND (reference sequence). The CDR3 coding sequence is TGTGCCAGTAGTATCGGGGCGCAAGGTCCGTCCGAGCAGTACTTC. This codes for CASSIGAQGPSEQYF. The full variable domain, rest sourced from reference TRBV19 and TRBJ2-7, is DGGITQSPKYLFRKEGQNVTLSCEQNLNHDAMYWYRQDPGQGLRLIYYSQIVNDFQKGDIAEGYSVSREKKESFPLTVTSAQKNPTAFYLCASSIGAQGPSEQYFGPGTRLTVT.

The chain employs TRBV30 and TRBJ2-1; D is undetermined. CDR3 length: 12 residues. V was clipped by 2 bases and J by 6 bases, with 8 bases between them. The V gene's germline CDR1 is GTSNPN and CDR2 SVGIG (reference sequence). CDR3 bases: TGTGCCTGGAGTTTAAATATCAATGAGCAGTTCTTC. Translating gives CAWSLNINEQFF.